Only a few counts were recorded for the clone carrying this T cell receptor (beta chain). The V gene lost 3 bases and the J gene lost 5 bases, with 13 bases spanning the gap. Germline V gives CDR1 LNHDA, CDR2 SQIVND (reference sequence). The CDR3 covers 14 residues. The data belong to a study of blood T cell repertoires in COVID-19. Enrollees, about 18 to 89 years old, lived in 24 US areas. Methods used by the authors: The assay estimated nucleated cells by amplifying reference gene primers. Sequencing used immunoSEQ multiplex PCR; TCRdb keeps in-frame clones, though not all of them. The DNA was the basis for D and trimming; V, J and clone size are from that table. The table has 180,000 or so clones, roughly 87% seen once.

The receptor's source is a human donor with acute COVID-19. The donor label of this sample is uncertain. The genes are TRBV19 and TRBJ1-1; the D gene is possibly TRBD1 (5 bases). The sequenced sample consisted of PBMCs or T cells enriched from blood (not recorded which). CDR3 in DNA: TGTGCCAGTAGTATCGGCAGGGCCACTACTGAAGCTTTCTTT. Its protein is CASSIGRATTEAFF.